This T cell receptor (beta chain) is drawn from a study of shared clonotypes between healthy human individuals. Overall study findings and caveats: When naive CD4 clonotypes were compared across a few donors, around 4.6% were shared. Although depth was large, rarefaction showed that sequencing of the sorted subsets was incomplete.

A split of CD4+ cells into CD45RA+ naive and CD45RA-negative memory subsets was performed. TCRdb keeps only in-frame clones here, not all; method: immunoSEQ multiplex PCR. The data show 2,100,000 or so clones, with approximately 96% seen just once and over 0.1% held by the top ten. To note about this clone: The target antigen is unknown.

CDR1 and CDR2 (germline): MGHRA, YSYEKL. The V end was cut by 1 base, the J end by 8 bases, with 15 bases between. There are 15 residues in the CDR3. This sequence was found in a young man in good health. Sequencing was done on a sample of naive CD4+ T cells sorted from blood. Subset reported: CD45RA+ positively selected. The chain links TRBV4-1 to TRBJ2-4; perhaps D is TRBD1 or TRBD2 (5 bases each). The CDR3 sequence: CASSQVGTVNDIQYF. The DNA of the CDR3 is TGCGCCAGCAGCCAAGTGGGGACCGTGAATGACATTCAGTACTTC.